Listed here is a single T cell receptor (beta chain). TCRdb's copy holds only in-frame clones and misses some; the assay was immunoSEQ multiplex PCR. The sample consists of tens of thousands of clones, 80% to 85% of them appearing once. This CDR3 comprises 12 residues. Germline CDR1 and CDR2: SGHDT and YYEEEE. V lost 5 bases to trimming and J lost 7 bases, with 12 bases between them. This sample was included in a study of PD-L1 blockade in urothelial cancer. Sample time point: pretreatment peripheral blood. Here the sequenced sample was PBMCs, taken around atezolizumab (anti-PD-L1) treatment. The clonotype was recovered from a woman in her 70s with urothelial cancer. This chain connects TRBV5-6 to TRBJ1-2; D remains ambiguous. The CDR3 sequence is CASRILPGGYTF. The CDR3 DNA is TGTGCCAGCAGAATCTTGCCCGGTGGCTACACCTTC. Supplemented by reference TRBV5-6 and TRBJ1-2, the full variable domain reads DAGVTQSPTHLIKTRGQQVTLRCSPKSGHDTVSWYQQALGQGPQFIFQYYEEEERQRGNFPDRFSGHQFPNYSSELNVNALLLGDSALYLCASRILPGGYTFGSGTRLTVV.